These 29 T cell receptor beta chains were sequenced from one sample in a study of blood T cells in healthy people across ages. The use of a sample-barcoded 5' primer and a J-beta primer mix characterized a second PCR of roughly 7 to 12 cycles. Via MiXCR, TCRdb re-called the 5' RACE reads, giving one row per CDR3 protein. This table has roughly 800,000 distinct CDR3 sequences, approximately 25% appearing once. Separately, the same data were catalogued under a study of T cells of mothers and their children.

The specimen was blood. The receptors derive from a boy younger than 18 in good health.

This clonotype was counted a few times. CDR3 residues: CATSREGTEYQETQYF. The CDR3 region has the DNA TGTGCCACCAGCAGAGAAGGGACAGAGTACCAAGAGACCCAGTACTTC. The chain uses TRBV15 and TRBJ2-5, with 7 bases matching TRBD1. The CDR3 has 16 amino acids. V lost 0 bases, J lost 0 bases, and 4 bases stayed unmatched. Looked up from germline, CDR1 is LNHNV and CDR2 is YYDKDF (reference sequence).

V usage is TRBV28 and J usage is TRBJ2-1; D call uncertain. This CDR3 comprises 14 residues. V dropped 3 bases and J dropped 1 base, with 7 bases sitting between them. Germline values: CDR1 MDHEN, CDR2 SYDVKM. CDR3 bases: TGTGCCAGCAGTTTGCAGATGTCCTACAATGAGCAGTTCTTC. It yields the protein CASSLQMSYNEQFF. The full variable domain, its missing parts supplied by reference TRBV28 and TRBJ2-1, is DVKVTQSSRYLVKRTGEKVFLECVQDMDHENMFWYRQDPGLGLRLIYFSYDVKMKEKGDIPEGYSVSREKKERFSLILESASTNQTSMYLCASSLQMSYNEQFFGPGTRLTVL.

The chain couples TRBV10-3 to TRBJ2-5; unclear D gene. V dropped 4 bases and J dropped 5 bases, with 14 bases sitting between them. Germline V CDR1 and CDR2: ENHRY, SYGVKD. CDR3 length equals 14 residues. Here the CDR3 DNA reads TGTGCCATCAGTGTACCAGGCTCCGAGGAGACCCAGTACTTC. Encoded protein: CAISVPGSEETQYF.

The chain employs TRBV15 and TRBJ2-5; D not certain. The closer fit of TRBJ2-1 to the DNA end suggests the J call may be wrong. The CDR3 has 14 residues. Germline values: CDR1 LNHNV, CDR2 YYDKDF (reference sequence). CDR3 sequence: CATSRDSSHDGQFF. CDR3 DNA: TGTGCCACCAGCAGAGATTCCAGCCACGATGGGCAGTTCTTC.

J is TRBJ2-7 and V is TRBV10-3, with a tentative D call TRBD2 (6 bases). The CDR3 covers 12 residues. V was trimmed by 5 bases and J by 3 bases, leaving 8 bases between them. Germline V lookup: CDR1 ENHRY, CDR2 SYGVKD. This CDR3 reads CAISQAGYEQYF. The CDR3 nucleotides read TGTGCCATCAGTCAAGCGGGCTACGAGCAGTACTTC.

V is TRBV4-3 and J is TRBJ2-1; TRBD1 matches 9 bases. Germline CDR1 is LGHNA and CDR2 is YSLEER. The CDR3 spans 17 residues. The V and J ends lost 0 bases and 5 bases, in that order; junction bases with no gene match: 8. CDR3 in amino acids: CASSQDLGQGSNNEQFF. The CDR3 DNA reads TGCGCCAGCAGCCAAGATTTGGGACAGGGTTCAAACAATGAGCAGTTCTTC.

The J gene is TRBJ2-2, the V gene TRBV6-5; TRBD1 is a possible D gene (6 bases). Germline CDR1 reads MNHEY; CDR2 reads SVGAGI. The germline V and J ends were trimmed by 6 bases and 4 bases, with 12 bases remaining between them. This CDR3 spans 14 amino acids. The CDR3 sequence is CASRHRVLTGELFF. CDR3 bases: TGTGCCAGCAGACACAGGGTTCTCACCGGGGAGCTGTTTTTT.

This clonotype was detected ten times or more. The chain carries TRBV9 and TRBJ2-1, with D tentatively TRBD2 (6 bases). The V gene's germline CDR1 is SGDLS and CDR2 YYNGEE. V was trimmed by 2 bases and J by 0 bases, leaving 9 bases between them. This CDR3 spans 15 amino acids. The CDR3 protein is CASSVDSGSYNEQFF. The CDR3 coding sequence is TGTGCCAGCAGCGTTGATAGCGGCTCCTACAATGAGCAGTTCTTC. The full variable domain, in which reference TRBV9 and TRBJ2-1 provide the parts outside the CDR3, is DSGVTQTPKHLITATGQRVTLRCSPRSGDLSVYWYQQSLDQGLQFLIQYYNGEERAKGNILERFSAQQFPDLHSELNLSSLELGDSALYFCASSVDSGSYNEQFFGPGTRLTVL.

In DNA form, the CDR3 reads TGCAGCGTTGCCCGTGTAGGGGGCAATGAGCAGTTCTTC. This translates into CSVARVGGNEQFF. This chain joins TRBV29-1 and TRBJ2-1; tentatively, D is TRBD1 (6 bases). Germline CDR1 reads SQVTM; CDR2 reads ANQGSEA. This CDR3 is built from 13 residues. Trimming took off 4 bases at V and 6 bases at J, with 13 bases between the two ends.

This clonotype was counted a few times. The V and J genes are TRBV6-5 and TRBJ2-5; the match to TRBD1 covers 8 bases. The CDR3 length is 15 residues. J gave up 5 bases and V 4 bases, and 9 bases lay outside the gene matches. Germline CDR1 reads MNHEY; CDR2 reads SVGAGI. The CDR3 region is CASSLNSGGMETQYF. The CDR3 DNA sequence: TGTGCCAGCAGTTTAAATTCAGGGGGCATGGAGACCCAGTACTTC.

The gene calls are TRBV27 and TRBJ1-2; D gene unclear. Germline V gene sequence: CDR1 MNHEY, CDR2 SMNVEV (reference sequence). V lost 9 bases and J lost 0, with 11 bases in between. This CDR3 spans 13 amino acids. CDR3 amino acids: CARKGNPNYGYTF. The CDR3 DNA is TGTGCCAGAAAGGGAAACCCTAACTATGGCTACACCTTC.

This clonotype was counted between two and nine times. V usage is TRBV5-1 and J usage is TRBJ2-7, with 8 bases fitting TRBD1. V shed 4 bases, J shed 2 bases, and the junction held 5 bases outside the gene matches. Germline lookup yields CDR1 SGHRS and CDR2 YFSETQ. The CDR3 length is 14 residues. The CDR3 DNA reads TGCGCCAGCAGCACGGGACAGGTGGCCTACGAGCAGTACTTC. This codes for CASSTGQVAYEQYF.

This clonotype showed up just a few times. The rearrangement uses TRBV28 and TRBJ1-4; 11 bases align to TRBD1. Trimming at V came to 7 bases and at J to 3 bases, leaving 10 bases not matched to a gene. Germline V gene sequence: CDR1 MDHEN, CDR2 SYDVKM. The CDR3 runs to 17 residues. CDR3 coding DNA: TGTGCCAGCACCGAGGCTGGACAGGGGGCGTCTAATGAAAAACTGTTTTTT. Its protein is CASTEAGQGASNEKLFF.

As for this clonotype: At one of its ends the junction is not consistent with the germline gene, which may arise from a read error. The chain carries TRBV11-2 and TRBJ2-2; no clear D gene. This CDR3 is 15 amino acids long. The germline CDR1 and CDR2 sequences are SGHAT and FQNNGV. This CDR3 is CAGSLARRNTGELFF. As DNA, the CDR3 is TGTGCCGGCAGCTTAGCACGGAGAAACACCGGGGAGCTGTTTTTT. Combining the CDR3 with reference TRBV11-2 and TRBJ2-2 gives the whole variable domain EAGVAQSPRYKIIEKRQSVAFWCNPISGHATLYWYQQILGQGPKLLIQFQNNGVVDDSQLPKDRFSAERLKGVDSTLKIQPAKLEDSAVYLCAGSLARRNTGELFFGEGSRLTVL.

V is TRBV20-1 and J is TRBJ2-1, with 7 positions matching TRBD1. Germline loops: CDR1 DFQATT, CDR2 SNEGSKA (reference sequence). V lost 0 bases to trimming and J lost 0 bases; unmatched junction nucleotides: 2. CDR3 length equals 15 residues. CDR3 residues: CSARDRQGSYNEQFF. The CDR3 DNA reads TGCAGTGCTAGAGATCGACAGGGCTCCTACAATGAGCAGTTCTTC.

Details on this clonotype: Because it lacks the conserved phenylalanine or tryptophan at the end, this CDR3 is likely a read error. This chain connects TRBV3-1 to TRBJ2-5, with D perhaps given as TRBD1 or TRBD2 (5 bases each). The CDR3 covers 16 residues. Looked up from germline, CDR1 is LGHDT and CDR2 is YNNKEL (reference sequence). Trimming left V 3 bases short and J 3 bases short, with 17 bases between. Here the CDR3 reads CASSQLWRLGEETQYS. DNA for the CDR3: TGTGCCAGCAGCCAGCTCTGGCGTTTGGGGGAAGAGACCCAGTACTCC.

Many counts were recorded for this clonotype. The rearrangement links TRBV28 to TRBJ2-3; no clear D gene. The germline gives CDR1 MDHEN, CDR2 SYDVKM. V was clipped by 3 bases and J by 4 bases, with 2 bases between them. CDR3 length equals 11 residues. The CDR3, as DNA: TGTGCCAGCAGTTTCGCAGATACGCAGTATTTT. Its protein is CASSFADTQYF.

The chain employs TRBV28 and TRBJ2-3; 9 bases map to TRBD1. Trimming removed 4 bases from V and 8 bases from J; junction bases left unmatched: 13. This CDR3 comprises 16 residues. The V gene's germline CDR1 is MDHEN and CDR2 SYDVKM. For the CDR3, the DNA is TGTGCCAGCAGTTCCCCTCCGGGACAGGGAAGGGGTACGCAGTATTTT. Translated: CASSSPPGQGRGTQYF.

The V call is TRBV6-1, the J call TRBJ2-7, with D perhaps TRBD1 (5 bases). V was clipped by 1 base and J by 13 bases, with 14 bases between them. The CDR3 has 12 residues. The V gene's germline CDR1 is MNHNS and CDR2 SASEGT. Here the CDR3 DNA reads TGTGCCAGCAGTGAAGTTGTGGGGCAGGCTTACTTC. Its protein product is CASSEVVGQAYF.

This chain joins TRBV9 and TRBJ2-1, with D possibly TRBD1 on 5 matching bases. V dropped 0 bases and J dropped 7 bases, with 11 bases sitting between them. Germline CDR1 SGDLS, CDR2 YYNGEE. The CDR3 is 14 residues long. The CDR3 spells CASSVGSGMNEQFF. In DNA, the CDR3 is TGTGCCAGCAGCGTAGGATCAGGGATGAATGAGCAGTTCTTC.

The genes are TRBV7-8 and TRBJ1-4; TRBD1 agrees at 7 bases. The CDR3 loop spans 15 amino acids. Germline V gene sequence: CDR1 SGHVS, CDR2 FQNEAQ. The trim removed 5 bases at V and 7 bases at J, leaving 10 bases unmatched. The CDR3 DNA reads as TGTGCCAGCAGCCCCTTGGGGACAGAAGGTGAAAAACTGTTTTTT. Its protein is CASSPLGTEGEKLFF.

This clonotype was recorded only once. The chain carries TRBV29-1 and TRBJ2-7; D is undetermined. Germline CDR1 SQVTM, CDR2 ANQGSEA. CDR3 length equals 12 residues. Trimming took off 0 bases at V and 5 bases at J, with 8 bases between the two ends. The CDR3 protein is CSVEEMTHEQYF. In DNA form, the CDR3 reads TGCAGCGTTGAAGAGATGACACACGAGCAGTACTTC.

Turning to this clonotype: Since the CDR3 does not end with the conserved phenylalanine or tryptophan, this likely comes from a read error. This chain uses TRBV5-1 with TRBJ2-3; tentatively, D is TRBD1 or TRBD2 (5 bases each). The CDR3 is 14 amino acids. Germline loops: CDR1 SGHRS, CDR2 YFSETQ. Between the trimmed V and J ends, which lost 3 bases and 5 bases, there was a span of 13 bases. The CDR3 sequence: CASSWGTPGDTQYS. The CDR3 DNA reads TGCGCCAGCAGCTGGGGGACGCCCGGAGATACGCAGTATTCT.

This clonotype came up a few times. The rearrangement joins TRBV2 to TRBJ2-1, with TRBD1 identical over 8 bases. Trimming removed 6 bases from V and 5 bases from J; junction bases left unmatched: 9. Germline values: CDR1 SNHLY, CDR2 FYNNEI. This CDR3 has 15 amino acids. The CDR3 DNA sequence: TGTGCCAGCAGGGAGACAGGGGCTTTACACAATGAGCAGTTCTTC. Protein sequence: CASRETGALHNEQFF.

This clonotype was recorded a few times. The chain employs TRBV20-1 and TRBJ1-4; 7 bases fit TRBD1. V trimming: 5 bases; J trimming: 8 bases; junction bases outside the gene matches: 11. CDR3 length equals 14 residues. Germline V gene lookup returns CDR1 DFQATT and CDR2 SNEGSKA (reference sequence). The DNA of the CDR3 is TGCAGTGCTTCCCAGACAGGGCACGAGGAAAAACTGTTTTTT. Translation: CSASQTGHEEKLFF.

This chain connects TRBV7-2 to TRBJ2-5; 8 positions match TRBD1. Germline V CDR1 and CDR2: SGHTA, FQGNSA. CDR3 size: 16 residues. J lost 2 bases, V lost 3 bases, and 8 bases had no gene match. The DNA of the CDR3 is TGTGCCAGCAGCTTCCGGACAGGGCGCAATCAAGAGACCCAGTACTTC. Translated: CASSFRTGRNQETQYF.

This clonotype was found a few times. V usage is TRBV11-1 and J usage is TRBJ2-5; D is possibly TRBD1 (5 bases). The CDR3 covers 15 residues. V lost 5 bases to trimming and J lost 0 bases, with 13 bases between them. Germline loops: CDR1 SGHAT, CDR2 FQDESV (reference sequence). The DNA of the CDR3 is TGTGCCAGCAGCCAGGAGACAGCGAACCAAGAGACCCAGTACTTC. This gives the protein CASSQETANQETQYF.

J is TRBJ2-2 and V is TRBV6-2 or TRBV6-3; D gene ambiguous. Germline loops: CDR1 MNHEY, CDR2 SVGEGT. Trimming removed 2 bases at V and 1 base at J, with 14 bases between. This CDR3 has 17 residues. The CDR3 region has the DNA TGTGCCAGCAGTTACGTCATCGCAGCAGGGAACACCGGGGAGCTGTTTTTT. Translation: CASSYVIAAGNTGELFF.

This clonotype has only a few counts. This sequence joins TRBV28 and TRBJ2-4; TRBD1 matches 7 bases. CDR3 length: 15 amino acids. V was pared by 4 bases and J by 1 base, with 4 bases of the junction left unmatched. In germline, CDR1 is MDHEN, CDR2 SYDVKM. As DNA, the CDR3 is TGTGCCAGCAGTTCACAGGGGATCGCCAAAAACATTCAGTACTTC. It translates to CASSSQGIAKNIQYF.